A selection of T cell receptor beta chains follows, all from one sample in a study of shared clonotypes between healthy human individuals. Only in-frame clones appear in the TCRdb table, and some are missing; sequencing was by immunoSEQ multiplex PCR. The sample carries roughly 1,800,000 clones, about 95% recorded once. The specimen was naive CD8+ T cells sorted from blood. Receptor source: a man between 18 and 29 years old in good health. Both conserved end residues are part of each CDR3. D genes are given only for firm matches. The size entry is marked missing in some rows and otherwise reads once, few, many or a size class.

cdr3_aa cdr3_nt clone_size j_call v_call d_call cdr3_length
CASSLLAAGREGETQYF TGTGCCAGCAGCTTACTGGCTGCGGGACGAGAGGGGGAGACCCAGTACTTC NA TRBJ2-5 TRBV7-9 NA 17
CASSFQTGDPKQYF TGTGCCAGCAGCTTTCAGACAGGGGACCCTAAGCAGTATTTT NA TRBJ2-3 TRBV5-6 TRBD1 14
CASSHGLAGEEQYF TGTGCCAGCAGCCACGGACTAGCGGGGGAAGAGCAGTACTTC NA TRBJ2-7 TRBV5-4 TRBD2 14
CASSVGGAPEAFF TGTGCCAGCAGCGTAGGGGGGGCTCCTGAAGCTTTCTTT NA TRBJ1-1 TRBV9 NA 13
CASSYSGPEQFF TGTGCCAGCAGTTACAGCGGACCGGAGCAGTTCTTC NA TRBJ2-1 TRBV6-6 NA 12
CASSSGRTAYNEQFF TGTGCCAGTAGTAGCGGGAGGACAGCCTACAATGAGCAGTTCTTC NA TRBJ2-1 TRBV19 TRBD2 15
CASSLARQGAVEKLFF TGTGCCAGCAGCTTAGCGCGCCAGGGGGCGGTTGAAAAACTGTTTTTT few TRBJ1-4 TRBV7-9 TRBD1 16
CASRNAGGVEQFF TGTGCCAGCAGGAACGCGGGGGGCGTTGAGCAGTTCTTC NA TRBJ2-1 TRBV28 TRBD2 13
CASSEVGGGEQFF TGCGCCAGCAGTGAAGTAGGAGGAGGGGAGCAGTTCTTC many TRBJ2-1 TRBV10-1 NA 13
CASSLSGTGPYEQYF TGTGCCAGCAGCTTATCCGGGACTGGACCCTACGAGCAGTACTTC NA TRBJ2-7 TRBV7-9 NA 15
CASSLAQVNNQPQHF TGCGCCAGCAGCTTGGCACAGGTTAACAATCAGCCCCAGCATTTT NA TRBJ1-5 TRBV5-1 NA 15
CAGGGPPTRDTQYF TGTGCCGGAGGGGGCCCCCCTACTAGAGATACGCAGTATTTT NA TRBJ2-3 TRBV2 NA 14
CAISEYGHTSSYEQYF TGTGCCATCAGTGAGTATGGGCACACCAGCTCCTACGAGCAGTACTTC once TRBJ2-7 TRBV10-3 NA 16
CASSLLSPAGAFETQYF TGTGCCAGCAGTTTACTAAGTCCGGCGGGAGCATTTGAGACCCAGTACTTC NA TRBJ2-5 TRBV27 TRBD2 17
CASSPGTAYEQYF TGTGCCAGTAGTCCTGGGACAGCTTACGAGCAGTACTTC NA TRBJ2-7 TRBV19 TRBD1 13
CASSSRGSGSPEQYF TGTGCCAGCAGCTCCCGCGGTAGCGGGAGCCCCGAGCAGTACTTC NA TRBJ2-7 TRBV4-2 TRBD2 15
CASSLGTTYQETQYF TGTGCCAGCAGTTTAGGGACCACGTACCAAGAGACCCAGTACTTC NA TRBJ2-5 TRBV27 NA 15
CASSQDGREDYGYTF TGCGCCAGCAGCCAAGATGGCAGGGAGGACTATGGCTACACCTTC NA TRBJ1-2 TRBV4-1 NA 15
CASRLVNQETQYF TGTGCCAGCAGATTGGTAAACCAAGAGACCCAGTACTTC NA TRBJ2-5 TRBV7-9 NA 13
CASSPRQDAEYEQYF TGTGCCAGCAGTCCGAGACAGGATGCTGAATACGAGCAGTACTTC NA TRBJ2-7 TRBV2 NA 15
CASSNPQGGINQPQHF TGTGCCAGCAGTAACCCACAAGGGGGAATCAATCAGCCCCAGCATTTT NA TRBJ1-5 TRBV28 NA 16
CASSEDGNYEQYF TGTGCCAGCAGTGAGGACGGCAACTACGAGCAGTACTTC NA TRBJ2-7 TRBV2 NA 13
CASSQNQPQHF TGTGCCAGCAGTCAAAATCAGCCCCAGCATTTT NA TRBJ1-5 TRBV6-5 NA 11
CAISESDTQETQYF TGTGCCATCAGTGAGTCCGACACGCAAGAGACCCAGTACTTC once TRBJ2-5 TRBV10-3 NA 14
CASSQVSVFSYEQYF TGCGCCAGCAGCCAAGTCAGCGTATTCTCCTACGAGCAGTACTTC NA TRBJ2-7 TRBV4-1 NA 15
CASSIDTSGGGEDEQFF TGTGCCAGTAGTATAGATACTAGCGGGGGGGGAGAAGATGAGCAGTTCTTC NA TRBJ2-1 TRBV19 TRBD2 17
CASSRLGNEQFF TGTGCCAGCAGCAGACTAGGGAATGAGCAGTTCTTC NA TRBJ2-1 TRBV7-6 NA 12
CASRLTGSNQPQHF TGTGCCAGCAGGCTAACAGGGAGCAATCAGCCCCAGCATTTT once TRBJ1-5 TRBV27 NA 14
CASSLYSENTEAFF TGTGCCAGCAGTTTATACTCAGAGAACACTGAAGCTTTCTTT NA TRBJ1-1 TRBV28 NA 14
CASSETWGSNSPLHF TGCGCCAGCAGCGAGACGTGGGGATCTAATTCACCCCTCCACTTT NA TRBJ1-6 TRBV4-3 NA 15
CSVGTGTLRETQYF TGCAGCGTTGGAACGGGGACACTCCGTGAGACCCAGTACTTC NA TRBJ2-5 TRBV29-1 NA 14
CASSPVVYEQYF TGTGCCAGCAGTCCGGTAGTGTACGAGCAGTACTTC NA TRBJ2-7 TRBV28 NA 12
CASSRLGDRINYGYTF TGCGCCAGCAGCCGACTGGGGGACAGGATAAACTATGGCTACACCTTC NA TRBJ1-2 TRBV4-1 TRBD1 16
CASSSGLVEETQYF TGTGCCAGCAGCTCCGGTTTAGTAGAAGAGACCCAGTACTTC NA TRBJ2-5 TRBV7-2 NA 14
CASSLTGNQPQHF TGTGCCAGCAGTTTAACAGGGAATCAGCCCCAGCATTTT once TRBJ1-5 TRBV28 NA 13
CASSFSESTQYF TGTGCCAGCAGCTTTAGCGAGAGTACGCAGTATTTT NA TRBJ2-3 TRBV5-6 NA 12
CASSLSDRATKFYEQYF TGTGCCAGCAGTTTATCCGACAGGGCAACCAAATTCTACGAGCAGTACTTC NA TRBJ2-7 TRBV27 TRBD1 17
CASSLALPREWDEQFF TGTGCCAGCAGCTTGGCGCTACCACGGGAGTGGGATGAGCAGTTCTTC NA TRBJ2-1 TRBV7-6 NA 16
CASSGTGGITGELFF TGTGCCAGCAGCGGGACAGGGGGTATCACCGGGGAGCTGTTTTTT NA TRBJ2-2 TRBV27 TRBD1 15
CATSGVGETQYF TGTGCCACATCGGGGGTAGGGGAGACCCAGTACTTC NA TRBJ2-5 TRBV6-5 NA 12
CASSLGSGYEQYF TGCGCCAGCAGCTTGGGCAGCGGTTACGAGCAGTACTTC NA TRBJ2-7 TRBV5-1 NA 13
CASSLYNSYEQYF TGTGCCAGCAGCTTGTACAACTCCTACGAGCAGTACTTC NA TRBJ2-7 TRBV5-5 NA 13
CASSSGTANYGYTF TGTGCCAGTAGTAGCGGGACAGCTAACTATGGCTACACCTTC NA TRBJ1-2 TRBV19 TRBD1 14
CASSSPTGFTGELFF TGTGCCAGCAGCTCCCCGACAGGGTTCACCGGGGAGCTGTTTTTT NA TRBJ2-2 TRBV7-6 TRBD1 15
CASSLSWSEQYF TGTGCCAGCAGCTTAAGTTGGTCCGAGCAGTACTTC NA TRBJ2-7 TRBV7-9 NA 12
CASSSWTVSYEQYF TGTGCCAGCAGTAGTTGGACAGTCTCCTACGAGCAGTACTTC NA TRBJ2-7 TRBV27 NA 14
CSVLRTGEHAGELFF TGCAGCGTTCTCCGGACGGGAGAACACGCCGGGGAGCTGTTTTTT NA TRBJ2-2 TRBV29-1 NA 15
CAAKPDWGALSGNTIYF TGTGCCGCTAAGCCGGACTGGGGGGCCCTCTCTGGAAACACCATATATTTT NA TRBJ1-3 TRBV10-3 NA 17
CASSDTPPSTGGGNEQYF TGTGCCAGCAGTGACACCCCGCCTTCGACAGGGGGAGGGAACGAGCAGTACTTC NA TRBJ2-7 TRBV6-1 TRBD1 18
CASSLSGAGNEKLFF TGTGCCAGCAGCCTCTCTGGGGCGGGGAATGAAAAACTGTTTTTT NA TRBJ1-4 TRBV9 NA 15